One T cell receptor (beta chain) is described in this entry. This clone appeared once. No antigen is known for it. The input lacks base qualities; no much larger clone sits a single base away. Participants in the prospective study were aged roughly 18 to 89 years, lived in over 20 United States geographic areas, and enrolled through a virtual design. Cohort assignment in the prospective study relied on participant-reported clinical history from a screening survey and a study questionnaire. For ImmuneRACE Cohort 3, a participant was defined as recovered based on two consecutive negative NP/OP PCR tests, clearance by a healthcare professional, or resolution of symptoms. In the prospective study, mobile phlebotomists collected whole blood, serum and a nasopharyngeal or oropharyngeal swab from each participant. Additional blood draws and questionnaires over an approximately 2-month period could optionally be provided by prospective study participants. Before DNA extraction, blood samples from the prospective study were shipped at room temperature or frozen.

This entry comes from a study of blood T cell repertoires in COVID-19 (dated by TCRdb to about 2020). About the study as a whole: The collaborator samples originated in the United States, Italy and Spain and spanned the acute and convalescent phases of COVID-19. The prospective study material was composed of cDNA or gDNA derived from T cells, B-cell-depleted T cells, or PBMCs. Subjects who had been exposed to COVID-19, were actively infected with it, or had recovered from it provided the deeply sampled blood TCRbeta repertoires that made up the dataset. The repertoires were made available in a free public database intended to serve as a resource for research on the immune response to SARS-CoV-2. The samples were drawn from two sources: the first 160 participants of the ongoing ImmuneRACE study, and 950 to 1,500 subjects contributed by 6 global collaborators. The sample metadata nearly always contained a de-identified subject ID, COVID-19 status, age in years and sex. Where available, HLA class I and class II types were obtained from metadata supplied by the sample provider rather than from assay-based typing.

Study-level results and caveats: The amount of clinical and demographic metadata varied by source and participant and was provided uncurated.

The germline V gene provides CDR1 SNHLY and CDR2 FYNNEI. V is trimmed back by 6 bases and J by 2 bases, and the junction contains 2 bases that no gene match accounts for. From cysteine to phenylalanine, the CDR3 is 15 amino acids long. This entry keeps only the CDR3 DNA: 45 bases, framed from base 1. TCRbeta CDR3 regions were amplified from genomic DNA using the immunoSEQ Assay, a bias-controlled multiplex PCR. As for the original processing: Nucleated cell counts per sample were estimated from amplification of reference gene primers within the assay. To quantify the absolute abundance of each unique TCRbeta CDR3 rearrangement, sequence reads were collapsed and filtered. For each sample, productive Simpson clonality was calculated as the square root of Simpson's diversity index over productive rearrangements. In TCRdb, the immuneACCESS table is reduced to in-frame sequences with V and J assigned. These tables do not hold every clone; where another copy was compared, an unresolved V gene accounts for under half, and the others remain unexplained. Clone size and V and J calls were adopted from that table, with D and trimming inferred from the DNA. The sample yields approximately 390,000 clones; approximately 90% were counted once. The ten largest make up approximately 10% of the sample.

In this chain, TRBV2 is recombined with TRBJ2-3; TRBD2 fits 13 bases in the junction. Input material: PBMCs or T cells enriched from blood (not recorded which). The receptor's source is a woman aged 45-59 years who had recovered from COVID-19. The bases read TGTGCCAGCAGAGGACTAGCGGGGGCCACAGATACGCAGTATTTT. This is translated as CASRGLAGATDTQYF.